Shown below are 29 T cell receptor beta chains from a single sample sequenced in a study of neurological immune-mediated disorders. TCRdb re-derived calls from the 5' RACE reads in MiXCR, one entry per CDR3 protein. The sample carries some 57,000 distinct CDR3 sequences, 3% to 4% recorded once. Sample: PBMCs. The receptors stem from an older woman with multiple sclerosis.

This clonotype appeared many times. The chain employs TRBV7-8 and TRBJ2-6; the match to TRBD2 covers 11 bases. Germline V gives CDR1 SGHVS, CDR2 FQNEAQ. Unmatched junction bases numbered 9, after V lost 1 base and J lost 4 bases. This CDR3 region has 19 residues. The CDR3 DNA is TGTGCCAGCAGCTTAGTGCTAGCGGGGGGATCTGGAGGGGCCAACGTCCTGACTTTC. Protein sequence: CASSLVLAGGSGGANVLTF.

This clonotype was recorded many times. The chain has TRBV11-2 and TRBJ1-6; D not resolved. The CDR3 runs 14 residues. The V end was cut by 5 bases, the J end by 7 bases, with 12 bases between. Germline values: CDR1 SGHAT, CDR2 FQNNGV. CDR3 loop: CASSPEFGNSPLHF. The CDR3 nucleotides are TGTGCCAGCAGCCCAGAATTCGGCAATTCACCCCTCCACTTT.

This clonotype was counted many times. The chain couples TRBV6-5 to TRBJ1-2; no clear D. This CDR3 spans 16 amino acids. Trimming took off 0 bases at V and 3 bases at J, with 14 bases between the two ends. Germline CDR1 reads MNHEY; CDR2 reads SVGAGI. CDR3 in DNA: TGTGCCAGCAGTTACTCACGCCGGATCCTCCACTATGGCTACACCTTC. It specifies CASSYSRRILHYGYTF.

This clonotype was found many times. This chain connects TRBV28 to TRBJ2-2; a weak D match, TRBD1 (6 bases). Trimming shortened V by 6 bases and J by 2 bases, and 16 bases separated the two germline ends. The germline CDR1 and CDR2 sequences are MDHEN and SYDVKM. The CDR3 sequence is 16 residues long. CDR3 loop: CASSPWTQGNTGELFF. The CDR3 DNA reads as TGTGCCAGCAGCCCGTGGACACAGGGCAACACCGGGGAGCTGTTTTTT.

This clonotype showed up many times. The rearrangement links TRBV20-1 to TRBJ2-2; D ambiguous. This CDR3 region has 15 residues. V lost 0 bases, J lost 4 bases, and 12 bases lay in between. Germline V gene lookup returns CDR1 DFQATT and CDR2 SNEGSKA (reference sequence). Written as DNA, the CDR3 is TGCAGTGCTAGAGATCCGGCTGGAACCACCGGGGAGCTGTTTTTT. Its translation is CSARDPAGTTGELFF.

This clonotype was counted ten times or more. V usage is TRBV9 and J usage is TRBJ2-3; D unresolved. Germline lookup yields CDR1 SGDLS and CDR2 YYNGEE. Trimming cost V 0 bases and J 4 bases, with 6 bases left between them. There are 13 residues in the CDR3. Here the CDR3 reads CASSVGGSDTQYF. The DNA for the CDR3 is TGTGCCAGCAGCGTAGGAGGATCAGATACGCAGTATTTT.

The sample holds many counts of this clonotype. The CDR3 loop is CSARDLNVGYNEQFF. DNA of the CDR3: TGCAGTGCTAGAGATCTTAACGTAGGATACAATGAGCAGTTCTTC. The genes are TRBV20-1 and TRBJ2-1; D unclear. The CDR3 spans 15 residues. Trimming shortened V by 0 bases and J by 4 bases, and 13 bases separated the two germline ends. Germline V lookup: CDR1 DFQATT, CDR2 SNEGSKA (reference sequence).

This chain joins TRBV21-1 and TRBJ1-1. TRBV21-1 is a known pseudogene. The CDR3 length is 17 residues. The CDR3 protein is CASSKGTRISRGTEAFF. Here the CDR3 DNA reads TGTGCCAGCAGCAAAGGGACGCGGATTTCTCGGGGAACTGAAGCTTTCTTT.

This clonotype was picked up many times. V usage is TRBV2 and J usage is TRBJ2-6, with 8 bases fitting TRBD1. Germline V gene data show CDR1 as SNHLY and CDR2 as FYNNEI. The CDR3 has 15 amino acids. V was pared by 5 bases and J by 2 bases, with 2 bases of the junction left unmatched. This CDR3 is CASSTGQAGANVLTF. For the CDR3, the DNA is TGTGCCAGCAGTACGGGACAGGCTGGGGCCAACGTCCTGACTTTC.

This clonotype was recorded at least ten times. This sequence joins TRBV10-3 and TRBJ2-7; TRBD2 is a possible D gene (6 bases). With 4 bases removed from V and 5 bases from J, the gap between germline ends came to 15 bases. The CDR3 is 14 amino acids. Germline V gene sequence: CDR1 ENHRY, CDR2 SYGVKD. CDR3 loop: CAISVVGGLHEQYF. CDR3 nucleotide sequence: TGTGCCATCAGTGTCGTGGGGGGTCTCCACGAGCAGTACTTC.

This clonotype showed up many times. V usage is TRBV5-1 and J usage is TRBJ2-7; possibly TRBD1 or TRBD2 for D (5 bases each). The germline gives CDR1 SGHRS, CDR2 YFSETQ. Trimming removed 4 bases at V and 3 bases at J, with 17 bases between. The CDR3 is made up of 15 amino acids. CDR3 sequence (DNA): TGCGCCAGCAGCCTGGTGGCTGGGGGAAACTACGAGCAGTACTTC. Protein: CASSLVAGGNYEQYF. The variable domain in full, completed from reference TRBV5-1 and TRBJ2-7, reads KAGVTQTPRYLIKTRGQQVTLSCSPISGHRSVSWYQQTPGQGLQFLFEYFSETQRNKGNFPGRFSGRQFSNSRSEMNVSTLELGDSALYLCASSLVAGGNYEQYFGPGTRLTVT.

This clonotype was seen many times. The chain combines TRBV7-9 with TRBJ2-6; D tentatively reads TRBD1 or TRBD2 (5 bases each). Germline V gene lookup returns CDR1 SEHNR and CDR2 FQNEAQ (reference sequence). With 10 bases removed from V and 3 bases from J, the gap between germline ends came to 19 bases. The CDR3 runs 16 residues. The CDR3 DNA sequence: TGTGCCACCGTGGGGACGGATGGATTTGGGGCCAACGTCCTGACTTTC. Encoded protein: CATVGTDGFGANVLTF.

Ten or more counts support this clonotype. CDR3 sequence: CASSQVTGARYEQYF. CDR3 DNA sequence: TGCGCCAGCAGCCAAGTGACAGGGGCTAGGTACGAGCAGTACTTC. This chain connects TRBV4-3 to TRBJ2-7, with 8 nucleotides matching TRBD1. Germline assignment: CDR1 LGHNA and CDR2 YSLEER. This CDR3 contains 15 residues. Germline trimming cut 1 base from V and 4 bases from J; bases unmatched to any gene: 6.

This clonotype has only a few counts. V usage is TRBV9 and J usage is TRBJ2-1; D possibly corresponds to TRBD2 (6 bases). Trimming took off 3 bases at V and 4 bases at J, with 8 bases between the two ends. Germline CDR1 reads SGDLS; CDR2 reads YYNGEE. The CDR3 contains 13 residues. As DNA, the CDR3 is TGTGCCAGCAGCGATGGAGGGTACAATGAGCAGTTCTTC. Translating it yields CASSDGGYNEQFF.

This clonotype was counted ten times or more. The V gene is TRBV7-2, the J gene TRBJ2-3; 7 nucleotides line up with TRBD2. Germline CDR1 SGHTA, CDR2 FQGNSA. V was pared by 5 bases and J by 2 bases, with 7 bases of the junction left unmatched. CDR3 length: 15 amino acids. The CDR3 loop reads CASSPRLAITDTQYF. As DNA, the CDR3 is TGTGCCAGCAGCCCCAGACTAGCCATCACAGATACGCAGTATTTT.

For this clonotype: A read error is likely, as this CDR3 ends without the conserved phenylalanine or tryptophan. This chain connects TRBV7-9 to TRBJ2-3; D unresolved. V lost 4 bases to trimming and J lost 5 bases, with 7 bases between them. This CDR3 has 12 amino acids. Germline lookup yields CDR1 SEHNR and CDR2 FQNEAQ (reference sequence). The CDR3 here is CASSSAEDTQYI. The CDR3 DNA reads TGTGCCAGCAGCTCCGCTGAAGATACGCAGTATATT.

This clonotype has a count of ten or more. V is TRBV12-3 or TRBV12-4 and J is TRBJ2-1; 9 bases match TRBD2. The V gene end was trimmed by 3 bases and the J gene end by 4 bases; junction bases not matched to a gene: 4. This CDR3 contains 15 residues. The CDR3 sequence: CASSFGRGGYNEQFF. CDR3 DNA: TGTGCCAGCAGTTTTGGGCGGGGGGGGTACAATGAGCAGTTCTTC.

This clonotype was seen ten or more times. J is TRBJ2-7 and V is TRBV9, with a possible D match to TRBD1 (5 bases). This CDR3 region has 14 residues. Trimming removed 0 bases at V and 0 bases at J, with 7 bases between. The germline gives CDR1 SGDLS, CDR2 YYNGEE. Here the CDR3 DNA reads TGTGCCAGCAGCGTAGGGGGCCGCTCCTACGAGCAGTACTTC. Protein sequence: CASSVGGRSYEQYF.

At least ten counts were recorded for this clonotype. V gene TRBV12-3 or TRBV12-4 combines with J gene TRBJ2-2, with 10 nucleotides matching TRBD2. The trim removed 7 bases at V and 6 bases at J, leaving 8 bases unmatched. The CDR3 spans 15 residues. The chain's CDR3 is CASNLASGGSGELFF. The CDR3 coding sequence is TGTGCCAGCAACCTTGCTAGCGGGGGTTCCGGGGAGCTGTTTTTT.

This clonotype appeared many times. This rearrangement joins TRBV5-1 to TRBJ2-1; D uncertain. V lost 2 bases and J 2 bases, leaving 11 bases between the germline ends. The germline gives CDR1 SGHRS, CDR2 YFSETQ. This CDR3 contains 15 residues. CDR3 sequence: CASSFWPNPYNEQFF. The CDR3 DNA sequence: TGCGCCAGCAGCTTCTGGCCAAACCCCTACAATGAGCAGTTCTTC. The full variable domain, with the rest looked up from reference TRBV5-1 and TRBJ2-1, is KAGVTQTPRYLIKTRGQQVTLSCSPISGHRSVSWYQQTPGQGLQFLFEYFSETQRNKGNFPGRFSGRQFSNSRSEMNVSTLELGDSALYLCASSFWPNPYNEQFFGPGTRLTVL.

This clonotype came up many times. This rearrangement joins TRBV5-1 to TRBJ1-1, with TRBD1 matching over 9 bases. From germline, CDR1 is SGHRS and CDR2 YFSETQ. The V and J ends lost 4 bases and 8 bases, in that order; junction bases with no gene match: 9. The CDR3 runs 14 residues. CDR3 DNA sequence: TGCGCCAGCAGCGTCCGGGACAGGGTTGTGGAAGCTTTCTTT. This translates into CASSVRDRVVEAFF.

This clonotype was seen many times. The chain joins TRBV12-3 or TRBV12-4 to TRBJ2-5; 7 nucleotides agree with TRBD2. V was pared by 6 bases and J by 1 base, with 11 bases of the junction left unmatched. CDR3 length: 16 residues. Here the CDR3 reads CASRTGDYSAQETQYF. The CDR3, as DNA: TGTGCCAGCAGGACCGGGGACTATTCGGCCCAAGAGACCCAGTACTTC.

This clonotype was counted at least ten times. The chain employs TRBV20-1 and TRBJ2-5; unclear D gene. The germline V gene encodes CDR1 DFQATT and CDR2 SNEGSKA (reference sequence). Trimming took off 6 bases at V and 0 bases at J, with 17 bases between the two ends. This CDR3 spans 15 amino acids. The CDR3 protein is CSAKRSVSHQETQYF. The CDR3, as DNA: TGCAGTGCGAAGAGGTCAGTTAGCCACCAAGAGACCCAGTACTTC.

This clonotype was detected many times. The rearrangement uses TRBV28 and TRBJ1-1; weak D call: TRBD1 (6 bases). Per germline, CDR1 MDHEN and CDR2 SYDVKM. This CDR3 has 12 residues. The germline V and J ends were trimmed by 3 bases and 10 bases, with 12 bases remaining between them. CDR3 amino acids: CASSFRGGLAFF. CDR3 coding DNA: TGTGCCAGCAGTTTCCGCGGGGGCTTAGCTTTCTTT.

This clonotype ranks as medium-sized. This chain's CDR3 is CASRPLTGNYGYTF. The CDR3 coding sequence is TGTGCCAGCAGACCTCTGACAGGGAACTATGGCTACACCTTC. This chain joins TRBV9 and TRBJ1-2; 7 bases match TRBD1. The CDR3 totals 14 residues. With V trimmed by 5 bases and J by 2 bases, 6 bases remained unmatched. Germline V gene sequence: CDR1 SGDLS, CDR2 YYNGEE. Full variable domain (remainder filled in from reference TRBV9 and TRBJ1-2): DSGVTQTPKHLITATGQRVTLRCSPRSGDLSVYWYQQSLDQGLQFLIQYYNGEERAKGNILERFSAQQFPDLHSELNLSSLELGDSALYFCASRPLTGNYGYTFGSGTRLTVV.

This clonotype was picked up many times. The V call is TRBV5-1, the J call TRBJ2-3, with 15 bases identical to TRBD2. The CDR3 has 15 amino acids. Germline trimming cut 5 bases from V and 6 bases from J; bases unmatched to any gene: 4. The germline CDR1 and CDR2 sequences are SGHRS and YFSETQ. In nucleotides, the CDR3 is TGCGCCAGCAGGTGGACTAGCGGGAGGGCCGATACGCAGTATTTT. Translation: CASRWTSGRADTQYF.

This clonotype was observed at least ten times. This chain connects TRBV20-1 to TRBJ2-1; no reliable D call. Looked up from germline, CDR1 is DFQATT and CDR2 is SNEGSKA (reference sequence). The CDR3 totals 12 residues. The V end was cut by 1 base, the J end by 7 bases, with 8 bases between. CDR3: CSARGLRNEQFF. The CDR3 DNA follows: TGCAGTGCTAGAGGCCTGAGGAATGAGCAGTTCTTC.

This clonotype was found many times. V is TRBV10-3 and J is TRBJ1-2; 9 bases map to TRBD1. CDR3 size: 15 residues. The germline V gene has CDR1 ENHRY and CDR2 SYGVKD. The J segment lost 0 bases and the V segment lost 6 bases, leaving 5 bases of the junction unmatched. The CDR3 loop reads CAIRAGQGTNYGYTF. In DNA form, the CDR3 reads TGTGCCATCAGGGCCGGACAGGGGACTAACTATGGCTACACCTTC.

Many counts were recorded for this clonotype. The genes are TRBV7-9 and TRBJ1-6; D not resolved. Germline CDR1 and CDR2: SEHNR and FQNEAQ (reference sequence). The CDR3 is made up of 19 amino acids. The V end was cut by 5 bases, the J end by 0 bases, with 20 bases between. The CDR3 bases are TGTGCCAGCAGCAGTCGGGAATCAGTCCTGAGCTCCTATAATTCACCCCTCCACTTT. It is translated as CASSSRESVLSSYNSPLHF.